The 8 T cell receptor beta chains reported below all come from one sample, sequenced in a study of beta chain features in type 1 diabetes. Sequenced material consisted of expressed TCRB transcripts (all of the isolated RNA was reverse transcribed). The repertoire was sequenced with immunoSEQ multiplex PCR; TCRdb's copy has only in-frame clones and lacks some. The table shows about 340,000 clones, with roughly 9% occurring only once. Overall study results and limits: Within each of all four CD4+ subsets, Type 1 diabetes patients had TCRB CDR3s that were moderately but significantly shorter.

Which antigens these TCRs recognize remains unknown. The sample comprised central memory CD4+ T cells from blood. The receptors derive from a man aged 25-45 years with type 1 diabetes.

The chain is built from TRBV4-3 and TRBJ2-1, with D hard to call. CDR3 length: 14 residues. CDR1 and CDR2 from the germline V gene are LGHNA and YSLEER. V shed 0 bases and J shed 4 bases, with 7 bases lying between them. In DNA, the CDR3 is TGCGCCAGCAGCCAAGACCGGGTTTACAATGAGCAGTTCTTC. As protein: CASSQDRVYNEQFF.

The chain employs TRBV6-6 and TRBJ2-3, with 7 bases fitting TRBD2. With 10 bases clipped from V and 6 bases from J, the junction kept 10 bases outside the gene matches. The CDR3 is 13 residues long. CDR1 and CDR2 from the germline V gene are MNHNY and SVGAGI (reference sequence). CDR3 bases: TGTGCCACCGTAGCCGGGGGAGGGGATACGCAGTATTTT. Translation gives CATVAGGGDTQYF.

This chain connects TRBV7-2 to TRBJ1-5, with D perhaps TRBD1 (6 bases). Germline V gene lookup returns CDR1 SGHTA and CDR2 FQGNSA. The V gene lost 5 bases and the J gene lost 3 bases, with 8 bases spanning the gap. The CDR3 loop spans 13 amino acids. CDR3: CASSRQVNQPQHF. CDR3 coding DNA: TGTGCCAGCAGCCGACAGGTCAATCAGCCCCAGCATTTT.

The rearrangement uses TRBV10-2 and TRBJ2-1; 14 nucleotides line up with TRBD2. Germline CDR1 is WSHSY and CDR2 is SAAADI. The CDR3 spans 13 residues. V gave up 7 bases and J gave up 8 bases; unmatched junction bases: 1. CDR3: CASKTSGGDEQFF. The CDR3 DNA is TGCGCCAGCAAGACTAGCGGGGGGGATGAGCAGTTCTTC.

This clone came up a few times. The chain is built from TRBV6-6 and TRBJ2-3; a possible D gene is TRBD1 (7 bases). Germline V gene sequence: CDR1 MNHNY, CDR2 SVGAGI (reference sequence). V lost 6 bases and J lost 4, with 17 bases in between. The CDR3 totals 15 residues. The CDR3 region has the DNA TGTGCCAGCAGCTCCGGGGGACAGTTCGCAGATACGCAGTATTTT. It encodes CASSSGGQFADTQYF.

This clone was counted only a few times. The chain combines TRBV28 with TRBJ1-1, with a possible D match to TRBD1 (5 bases). Germline assignment: CDR1 MDHEN and CDR2 SYDVKM. There are 13 residues in the CDR3. The germline V and J ends were trimmed by 6 bases and 11 bases, with 19 bases remaining between them. The CDR3 nucleotides read TGTGCCAGCAGGGTGACAGATCAAGTTGGCGCTTTCTTT. Its protein is CASRVTDQVGAFF.

CDR3 residues: CASSFGEGEQFF. Here the CDR3 DNA reads TGCGCCAGCAGCTTCGGGGAGGGTGAGCAGTTCTTC. The V and J genes are TRBV5-1 and TRBJ2-1; 7 bases are shared with TRBD2. Germline loops: CDR1 SGHRS, CDR2 YFSETQ. V lost 2 bases to trimming and J lost 9 bases; unmatched junction nucleotides: 2. This CDR3 has 12 amino acids.

The sample holds a few counts of this clone. The genes are TRBV19 and TRBJ2-7; TRBD1 matches at 9 bases. CDR1 LNHDA and CDR2 SQIVND come from the germline V gene (reference sequence). V lost 0 bases, J lost 5 bases, and 14 bases stayed unmatched. The CDR3 runs to 18 residues. The CDR3 region has the DNA TGTGCCAGTAGTATAGAGGGGGCCGGGACAGGGACGAACCACGAGCAGTACTTC. It translates to CASSIEGAGTGTNHEQYF. The variable domain in full, with the rest retrieved from reference TRBV19 and TRBJ2-7, is DGGITQSPKYLFRKEGQNVTLSCEQNLNHDAMYWYRQDPGQGLRLIYYSQIVNDFQKGDIAEGYSVSREKKESFPLTVTSAQKNPTAFYLCASSIEGAGTGTNHEQYFGPGTRLTVT.